This passage covers 15 T cell receptor beta chains from one sample sequenced in a study of vaccination and CD4 T cells after COVID-19. The antigens for these receptors are not known. Researchers used the Oncomine TCR Beta short-read assay to sequence DNA from cultured CD4+ T cells. Genomic DNA extraction was carried out from cultured CD4+ T cells. TCRdb called the PCR reads again in MiXCR, with one record for every CDR3 protein. The data hold 9,500 to 11,000 distinct CDR3 sequences, with around 30% observed a single time. Specified treatment: approximately 9-day PBMC culture with coronavirus spike peptide pools or control peptides (ViraFEST assay). Ahead of the COVID-19 pandemic (2011-2018), the CD4+ T cells of the unexposed donor were collected. Sequencing was performed on CD4+ T cells from blood, cultured in vitro. The receptor source for this set is a human donor in good health.

This clonotype was detected a few times. The chain joins TRBV28 to TRBJ2-7, with D hard to call. Trimming took off 3 bases at V and 3 bases at J, with 18 bases between the two ends. This CDR3 spans 16 amino acids. Germline V CDR1 and CDR2: MDHEN, SYDVKM. The CDR3 sequence: CASSLGGGYLDYEQYF. CDR3 in DNA: TGTGCCAGCAGTTTGGGTGGTGGGTACCTCGACTACGAGCAGTACTTC.

The sample holds a few counts of this clonotype. The chain employs TRBV19 and TRBJ2-7, with a weak D call TRBD1 (6 bases). V was clipped by 3 bases and J by 0 bases, with 9 bases between them. CDR1 and CDR2 (germline): LNHDA, SQIVND (reference sequence). This CDR3 is built from 14 residues. DNA of the CDR3: TGTGCCAGTAGTATGAGGGGGAGCTCCTACGAGCAGTACTTC. It yields the protein CASSMRGSSYEQYF.

V gene TRBV7-8 combines with J gene TRBJ1-2, with TRBD1 identical over 8 bases. The J segment lost 8 bases and the V segment lost 5 bases, leaving 7 bases of the junction unmatched. CDR1 SGHVS and CDR2 FQNEAQ come from the germline V gene. The CDR3 contains 13 residues. CDR3 coding DNA: TGTGCCAGCAGCCTACGGACAGGGAACGGCTACACCTTC. Translated: CASSLRTGNGYTF.

This clonotype was seen a few times. This chain links TRBV7-2 with TRBJ2-5, with 9 bases identical to TRBD2. CDR1 is SGHTA, CDR2 FQGNSA, per germline. This CDR3 contains 16 residues. The trim removed 1 base at V and 5 bases at J, leaving 8 bases unmatched. CDR3 nucleotide sequence: TGTGCCAGCAGCTTAGTGACTAGCGGATTCAGGGAGACCCAGTACTTC. Its protein is CASSLVTSGFRETQYF.

This clonotype was observed a few times. The rearrangement links TRBV20-1 to TRBJ2-6; D is undetermined. The germline V and J ends were trimmed by 3 bases and 2 bases, with 5 bases remaining between them. Germline assignment: CDR1 DFQATT and CDR2 SNEGSKA (reference sequence). The CDR3 spans 13 residues. CDR3 residues: CSARGPGANVLTF. The CDR3 coding sequence is TGCAGTGCTAGGGGCCCTGGGGCCAACGTCCTGACTTTC.

The V and J genes are TRBV7-8 and TRBJ1-3; no firm D call. The CDR3 is 12 amino acids. Trimming took off 4 bases at V and 4 bases at J, with 5 bases between the two ends. Germline CDR1 SGHVS, CDR2 FQNEAQ. Here the CDR3 DNA reads TGTGCCAGCAGCTCCCTCGGAAACACCATATATTTT. This sequence encodes CASSSLGNTIYF.

The rearrangement links TRBV6-1 to TRBJ2-1; 7 nucleotides line up with TRBD2. J lost 9 bases, V lost 6 bases, and 14 bases had no gene match. The CDR3 consists of 15 residues. Germline loops: CDR1 MNHNS, CDR2 SASEGT. The CDR3 nucleotides are TGTGCCAGCAGGCCGGCTAGCGGCATGGGGGGTGAGCAGTTCTTC. It is translated as CASRPASGMGGEQFF.

The chain joins TRBV20-1 to TRBJ2-7, with a tentative D call TRBD1 (6 bases). Germline CDR1 DFQATT, CDR2 SNEGSKA (reference sequence). CDR3 length: 15 amino acids. V was shortened by 0 bases and J by 3 bases, with 15 bases between the two germline ends. The CDR3 loop reads CSARDPAGVIYEQYF. The CDR3 nucleotides are TGCAGTGCTAGAGATCCGGCAGGGGTAATCTACGAGCAGTACTTC.

This clonotype is deemed medium-sized. The rearrangement links TRBV20-1 to TRBJ1-6, with 8 bases that match TRBD1. Germline CDR1 and CDR2: DFQATT and SNEGSKA (reference sequence). This CDR3 is 15 amino acids long. V shed 6 bases and J 4 bases; nucleotides not matched to a gene: 8. CDR3: CSAWDRSRYNSPLHF. CDR3 coding DNA: TGCAGTGCGTGGGACAGGTCGAGGTATAATTCACCCCTCCACTTT.

This clonotype was counted a few times. The chain has TRBV20-1 and TRBJ2-7, with 8 bases matching TRBD1. Per germline, CDR1 DFQATT and CDR2 SNEGSKA (reference sequence). Trimming cost V 6 bases and J 7 bases; bases outside gene matches: 8. The CDR3 contains 12 residues. The CDR3 spells CSAGQGAREQYF. The CDR3 DNA reads as TGCAGTGCAGGTCAGGGGGCGCGGGAGCAGTACTTC.

The J gene is TRBJ2-1, the V gene TRBV20-1; the D gene is possibly TRBD1 (5 bases). V shed 7 bases and J shed 6 bases, with 19 bases lying between them. The CDR3 spans 14 residues. The germline gives CDR1 DFQATT, CDR2 SNEGSKA (reference sequence). CDR3 region: CSDRLLGPGNEQFF. CDR3 coding DNA: TGCAGTGATAGGCTACTGGGGCCCGGCAATGAGCAGTTCTTC.

For the CDR3, the DNA is TGTGCCAGCAGTTTATACCAAGGACAGTCCCCGACCCAGTACTTC. Its protein is CASSLYQGQSPTQYF. The chain links TRBV28 to TRBJ2-5, with D possibly being TRBD1 (6 bases). V was trimmed by 1 base and J by 7 bases, leaving 16 bases between them. Germline V gene data show CDR1 as MDHEN and CDR2 as SYDVKM. CDR3 length: 15 residues.

This clonotype was observed a handful of times. V is TRBV6-5 and J is TRBJ1-5; D call uncertain. Germline-derived CDR1 and CDR2 are MNHEY and SVGAGI. The CDR3 is 13 residues long. Trimming stripped 4 bases from V and 0 bases from J, with 4 bases between. CDR3: CASSFSSNQPQHF. CDR3 coding DNA: TGTGCCAGCAGTTTCAGTAGCAATCAGCCCCAGCATTTT.

Regarding this clonotype: A clone one base away is much larger, so this may be a read error. A read error is likely, as this CDR3 ends without the conserved phenylalanine or tryptophan. DNA of the CDR3: TGTGCCAGCAGTTACAAGGGACAGTCCCGGGGGTATGGCTACACCCTC. The encoded protein is CASSYKGQSRGYGYTL. The V and J genes are TRBV6-5 and TRBJ1-2; TRBD1 matches at 7 bases. CDR1 is MNHEY, CDR2 SVGAGI, per germline. CDR3 length: 16 residues. The V gene end was trimmed by 2 bases and the J gene end by 5 bases; junction bases not matched to a gene: 11.

The chain uses TRBV6-2 or TRBV6-3 and TRBJ1-6; TRBD1 is a possible D gene (5 bases). V was shortened by 2 bases and J by 5 bases, with 10 bases between the two germline ends. From germline, CDR1 is MNHEY and CDR2 SVGEGT. CDR3 length: 15 amino acids. Written as DNA, the CDR3 is TGTGCCAGCAGTTACCAAGGGGCAGATAATTCACCCCTCCACTTT. It translates to CASSYQGADNSPLHF.